This TCR beta chain was profiled in a study of T cell repertoires in cytomegalovirus infection. Overall study: Indications of both CMV infection and matching HLA type were provided by public TCR beta signatures.

Study results and limitations: The ex vivo response showed dominance by HLA-C-restricted CMV-specific TCR beta clonotypes.

This CDR3 has 15 residues. V lost 6 bases and J lost 1, with 10 bases in between. The V gene's germline CDR1 is MNHEY and CDR2 SVGEGT. A remark on this clonotype: Its antigen is not known.

TCRdb re-called the reads through MiXCR, storing one row per CDR3 protein. Of 300,000 or so distinct CDR3 sequences listed, 20% to 30% are singletons. The receptor was derived from a human donor in good health (CMV status not recorded). Some clones in this sample may be carry-over from other donors' samples. This chain joins TRBV6-2 or TRBV6-3 and TRBJ2-6; tentative D call: TRBD2 (5 bases). This specimen consisted of cultured PBMCs, obtained from culture after CMV antigen stimulation. CDR3 sequence: CASRRAASGANVLTF. The CDR3 DNA is TGTGCCAGCAGGCGGGCAGCTTCTGGGGCCAACGTCCTGACTTTC.